The clone carrying this T cell receptor (beta chain) was seen a handful of times. The antigen remains undetermined. Germline lookup yields CDR1 GTSNPN and CDR2 SVGIG (reference sequence). This CDR3 is 15 amino acids long. V was pared by 3 bases and J by 4 bases, with 6 bases of the junction left unmatched. Molecular barcoding with unique molecular identifiers was used for the TCRbeta library. TCRdb processed the PCR reads anew with MiXCR; each CDR3 protein has one entry. The sample contains fewer than 250,000 distinct CDR3 sequences, roughly a sixth of which appear only once. This specimen comes from a study of T-cell reconstitution after alpha-beta-depleted transplantation in children. Study-wide results and caveats: Diversity and T-cell counts at one year after transplant derived mostly from new T cells.

Here the sequenced sample was PBMCs, mostly from graft donor cells, taken 360 days after TCRalphabeta/CD19-depleted stem cell transplant. The source is a male patient between 2 and 10 years old who had a stem cell transplant for acute lymphoblastic leukemia, so the T cells may come from the graft donor. V usage is TRBV30 and J usage is TRBJ2-2, with TRBD1 matching over 9 bases. The CDR3 region has the DNA TGTGCCTGGAGGGGACAGGGACGGTTCACCGGGGAGCTGTTTTTT. Protein sequence: CAWRGQGRFTGELFF.